This T cell receptor beta chain was sequenced in a study of cytomegalovirus exposure and HLA in healthy donors (dated by TCRdb to 2017 to 2019). Describing the broader study: An earlier analysis of about 560 of the donors reported approximately 300 Gb of sequence data and around 100 million unique TCR beta sequences obtained from approximately 180 million T cells. Roughly 300 gigabases of sequencing data and approximately 85 million unique TCR sequences were included in an early release covering roughly 600 HLA-typed donors. The genetic ancestry cluster associated with self-reported Caucasian donors included approximately 85% of the 350 to 500 genotyped donors. The aim of the study was to test whether cataloging public T cell receptors could identify signatures of past pathogen exposure. The study profiled the T cell repertoires of 666 subjects by immunosequencing and related them to cytomegalovirus serostatus. Besides the first cohort of more than 650 subjects, a separate validation cohort made up of 120 different subjects was used. To predict cytomegalovirus infection status, the study brought together high-throughput TCR immunosequencing, statistical association of individual TCRs with disease status, and machine learning. In a later analysis, previously published TCR beta repertoires from 666 donors were re-analyzed and high-resolution HLA genotyping was added so that TCR occurrence patterns could be studied. The later analysis used no new phenotypic data to find candidate immune exposures, relying instead on TCR beta sequences and their occurrence across donors. An earlier analysis of about 600 of the donors used high-throughput TCR beta sequencing to judge whether each TCR beta V gene segment behaved as functional or pseudogenic. Donor age, sex, ethnicity and CMV serostatus were compiled alongside the repertoire data. Genome-wide SNP genotypes for about 65% of the 666 donors were used in a later genetic analysis, which treated that subset as a discovery cohort. All discovery cohort repertoires had been generated on a single sequencing platform. HLA typing included class I and class II loci at four-digit resolution. The number of donors typed differed by locus, with about 629-630 for A, B, C, DRB1 and DQB1, around 500 for DQA1, 600 to 610 for DPA1, and some 450 for DPB1. Roughly 5 DR-DQ haplotypes were treated as single units for association and clustering because of strong linkage in the cohort. Across about 370 genotyped donors of the cohort, an average of about 220,000 unique TCR beta nucleotide sequences per donor were sequenced, and 15% to 20% of those sequences were non-productive.

The CDR3 numbers 15 residues from cysteine through phenylalanine. Just the 45-base CDR3 DNA is kept, in frame starting at base 1. CDR1 and CDR2 (MNHEY, SMNVEV) derive from the germline V gene (reference sequence). V is clipped by 6 bases and J by 3 bases, and the sequence between their germline boundaries is 14 bases long. The full study reports these points: Because counts were too low, approximately 15 rarely observed V segments, including chromosome 9 orphons, were excluded from the earlier analysis of around 640 of the donors. Correlated functional status among segregating V segments might be attributable to linkage disequilibrium, but an unknown experimental factor could not be ruled out. Strong co-occurrence of HLA alleles, especially DR and DQ, made assigning TCR associations to individual alleles difficult. A later analysis reported that several top co-occurrence clusters appeared linked to parvovirus B19, influenza, CMV and Epstein-Barr virus. The classifier was reported to diagnose cytomegalovirus status with high specificity and sensitivity in both the original and validation cohorts. In an earlier analysis of around 600 of the donors, most TCR beta V segments were observed in productive rearrangements about 90% or about 30% of the time, broadly matching IMGT annotations. In a later analysis, TCR association rates were found to vary across HLA loci, with the most associated TCRs seen for DRB1 alleles and the fewest for HLA-C alleles. A cluster of highly shared sequence variants was judged likely to be a technical artifact of the sequencing pipeline. The only immune exposure information available for the cohort was CMV serostatus. The authors suggested that the approach could potentially be extended to other disease states and immunological phenotypes. Compared with equally common non-associated chains, HLA-associated TCR beta chains in a later analysis were more clonally expanded and had lower generation probabilities. In a later genetic analysis, a missense DCLRE1C variant was associated with V-gene and J-gene trimming of TCR beta chains, and the association was replicated in an independent cohort. Some IMGT-functional V segments, including TRBV6-2 and TRBV6-3, could not be distinguished by the 87-base-pair reads and were therefore excluded. Across donors, most TCR sequences were observed very rarely, whereas some public TCRs were present in many individuals. The cohort was sequenced for TCR beta chains only, and without alpha or paired-chain data the features that could be detected were limited. A further reported finding was that TCR beta sequences accurately predicted the HLA-A and HLA-B alleles for most subjects in the first cohort. A later analysis associated 15,000 to 20,000 TCR beta sequences with specific HLA alleles at a false discovery rate of 0.05. The study listed 150 to 200 TCR beta chains as associated with cytomegalovirus. A later analysis found that most CMV-associated TCR beta chains appeared HLA-restricted, with HLA associations seemingly driven largely by CMV exposure. Because some donors lacked HLA typing at each locus, the association tests relied only on the typed subset. Compared with the roughly 670-donor mean, donors in an Asian-associated ancestry cluster had fewer N-insertions in productive TCRs, according to a later genetic analysis. Roughly uniform sequencing depth across donors was assumed in presence/absence analyses, although this assumption may not hold. In vitro tests confirmed that a few of the cytomegalovirus-associated TCR beta chains recognize cytomegalovirus antigens.

In total, about 650 healthy bone marrow donors made up the cohort. At the time of sampling, all cohort members were nominally healthy, though unrecorded immune exposures were likely present. The donor tested CMV seronegative, placing the donor among the 350 or so seronegative members of the cohort. A peripheral blood sample was collected from each donor, and TCR beta sequencing was performed on peripheral blood mononuclear cells. The Qiagen DNeasy Blood Extraction Kit was used to extract genomic DNA from the blood cell samples. About this clone itself: Which antigen it targets is not known. Base qualities are missing; no much larger clone stands one base away.

Libraries were built with the immunoSEQ multiplex PCR assay. A mixture of 60 forward primers for TCR Vbeta segments and 13 reverse primers for TCR Jbeta segments was used in the multiplex PCR. The CDR3 region of rearranged TCR beta genes was amplified from genomic DNA by a multiplex PCR assay. Amplified TCR beta libraries were sequenced as 87-base-pair reads on the Illumina HiSeq System. As for the original processing: A later analysis counted 75 million to 100 million unique TCR beta chains across the 666 repertoires, and approximately 11 million of these chains were shared by at least two donors. A nearest-neighbor algorithm error-corrected the raw reads and collapsed the reads into unique sequences, merging closely related sequences to remove PCR and sequencing errors. Alignment of CDR3 sequences to IMGT reference sequences was used to assign V, D and J gene segments. For a sequence to be retained, at least a six-nucleotide match to both a V gene segment and a J gene segment was required. Rearrangements were classified as productive when the CDR3 lacked stop codons and remained in frame with V and J, and all other rearrangements were classified as non-productive. Following IMGT convention, CDR3 was defined as the stretch from the second conserved V-encoded cysteine up to the conserved J-encoded phenylalanine. In an earlier analysis of just under 600 of the donors, sequences lacking an unambiguous match to a single V gene segment were excluded. In an earlier analysis of roughly 600 of the donors, a V segment was called functional when productive rearrangements were above 56.7%, and segregating when the standard deviation between donors exceeded 5%. A statistical classification framework was built to diagnose cytomegalovirus status from the catalog of TCR beta chain sequences. A later analysis assigned V and J genes by comparing TCR nucleotide sequences with IMGT/GENE-DB human TR gene sequences. Using the TCRdist pipeline, a later analysis assigned CDR3 sequences along with most-parsimonious VDJ recombination scenarios. A later analysis defined each TCR beta chain by its CDR3 amino acid sequence plus V-gene family, and excluded reads lacking a unique V-gene family. To address suspected cross-contamination and a sequencing artifact, a later analysis removed 550 to 750 highly shared, low-generation-probability nucleotide sequences. In a later analysis, a clonal expansion index was calculated for each public chain from normalized within-repertoire ranks of inferred template counts. Generation probabilities in a later analysis came from a VDJ recombination model fitted to out-of-frame rearrangements, and those results were checked against IGoR. A later analysis scored TCR-TCR, TCR-HLA and TCR-CMV co-occurrence with hypergeometric tests, applying a repertoire-size bias correction to TCR pairs. In a later analysis, false discovery rates were estimated by permuting HLA or CMV assignments 20 times. In a later analysis, co-occurring TCRs were grouped with DBSCAN, and TCRdist sequence similarity was added when clustering was performed within HLA-allele-positive subsets. Repertoires with fewer than 30,000 or more than 120,000 public chains were left out of co-occurrence clustering, as were about 5 repertoires with anomalous nucleotide sharing. Held by TCRdb, this immuneACCESS table contains in-frame sequences only and omits some clones. Under half of the omission traces to an unresolved V gene where checked; the cause of the rest is unknown. Clone size and the V and J calls come from that table; the DNA yielded D and trimming. The sample records 160,000 or so clones, over 70% of which are singletons. The ten largest make up approximately 1.5% of the sample.

This sequence originates from a woman between 18 and 29 years old in good health and CMV-seronegative. The sequencing sample was made of PBMCs. The chain is assembled from TRBV27 and TRBJ1-4; TRBD1 is a weak D gene call, 6 bases matching. CDR3 loop: CASSLIQGANEKLFF. Read as DNA, the sequence is TGTGCCAGCAGCCTAATACAGGGCGCTAATGAAAAACTGTTTTTT.